The clone carrying this T cell receptor (beta chain) was detected once. The sample comes from a study of Graves' ophthalmopathy and Graves' hyperthyroidism. TCR beta CDR3 regions were amplified from RNA transcripts. First-round RT-PCR relied on HTBI primers, and a second-round multiplex PCR came next. A single record per CDR3 protein comes from TCRdb applying MiXCR to the multiplex PCR reads. The sample lists around 520,000 distinct CDR3 sequences, under 45% seen once, with approximately 4.1% in the top ten. The CDR3 runs 12 residues. V was shortened by 3 bases and J by 4 bases, with 6 bases between the two germline ends. Germline CDR1 reads LNHNV; CDR2 reads YYDKDF (reference sequence).

Sequenced sample: peripheral blood or thyroid tissue (not recorded which). The TCR was taken from an adult man with Graves' hyperthyroidism. This sequence joins TRBV15 and TRBJ2-5, with D perhaps matching TRBD1 (5 bases). CDR3 DNA sequence: TGTGCCACCAGCAGGACAGCAGAGACCCAGTACTTC. It translates to CATSRTAETQYF.